This T cell receptor (beta chain) was obtained from a study of T cell responses to AZD1222 COVID-19 vaccine. The study, taken as a whole, reports: Donor demographics were predominantly white British with a female majority; clonal diversity may be underestimated. Vaccine-associated CD4 TCRs spanned spike, dominant at 160-218 and 743-854. Repertoires were sampled only after the peak T cell response. Nearly half of unique spike-specific TCRs reportedly avoided B.1.351 and B.1.1.7 mutated regions.

Repertoires were generated with immunoSEQ multiplex PCR, while TCRdb's copy carries only in-frame clones and drops some. The table has approximately 150,000 clones, around 90% seen once; the top ten hold roughly 1.8%. On this clone itself: Its antigen is still unknown.

The germline gives CDR1 SGHAT, CDR2 FQNNGV. V lost 0 bases and J 0 bases, leaving 24 bases between the germline ends. The CDR3 loop spans 20 amino acids. The clonotype originates from an adult who received the AZD1222 COVID-19 vaccine. Sequenced material: peripheral blood, taken 28 days after the second AZD1222 dose. The rearrangement links TRBV11-2 to TRBJ2-7; the D is unclear. The CDR3: CASSLEPGPDLSGSSYEQYF. CDR3 DNA sequence: TGTGCCAGCAGCTTAGAACCCGGGCCTGATTTGTCCGGAAGCTCCTACGAGCAGTACTTC.